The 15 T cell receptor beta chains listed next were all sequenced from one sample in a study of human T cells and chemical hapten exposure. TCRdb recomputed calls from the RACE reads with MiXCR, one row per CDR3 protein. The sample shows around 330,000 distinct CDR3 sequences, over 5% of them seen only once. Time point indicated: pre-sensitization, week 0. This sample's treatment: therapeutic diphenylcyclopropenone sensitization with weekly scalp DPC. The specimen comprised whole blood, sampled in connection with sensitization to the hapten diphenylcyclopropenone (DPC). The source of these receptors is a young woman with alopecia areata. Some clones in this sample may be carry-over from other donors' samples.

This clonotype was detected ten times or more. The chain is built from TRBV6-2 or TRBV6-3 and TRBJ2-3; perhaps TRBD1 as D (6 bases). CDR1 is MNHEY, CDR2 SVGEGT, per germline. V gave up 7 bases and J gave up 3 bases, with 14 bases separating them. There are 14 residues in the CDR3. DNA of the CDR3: TGTGCCAGCAAAGGGGGTCAGTTTACAGATACGCAGTATTTT. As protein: CASKGGQFTDTQYF.

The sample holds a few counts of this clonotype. CDR3: CSAEDPGQYTNSNQPQHF. CDR3 DNA: TGCAGTGCTGAAGACCCGGGACAGTATACCAATAGCAATCAGCCCCAGCATTTT. The chain links TRBV20-1 to TRBJ1-5; 7 bases map to TRBD1. V dropped 5 bases and J dropped 0; count of bases not matched to a gene: 16. Germline lookup yields CDR1 DFQATT and CDR2 SNEGSKA (reference sequence). The CDR3 length is 18 residues.

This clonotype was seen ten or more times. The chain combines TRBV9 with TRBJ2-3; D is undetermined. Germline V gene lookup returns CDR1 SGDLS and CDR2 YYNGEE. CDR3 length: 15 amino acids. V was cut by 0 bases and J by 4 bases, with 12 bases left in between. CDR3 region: CASSVGETVADTQYF. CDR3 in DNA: TGTGCCAGCAGCGTAGGTGAGACTGTGGCAGATACGCAGTATTTT.

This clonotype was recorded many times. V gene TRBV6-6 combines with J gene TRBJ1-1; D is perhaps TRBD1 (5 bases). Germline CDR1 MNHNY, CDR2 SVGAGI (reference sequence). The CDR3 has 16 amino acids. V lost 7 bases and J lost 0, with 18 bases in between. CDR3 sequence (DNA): TGTGCCAGCACCTCCCCGGGGTTGGGGCTGAACACTGAAGCTTTCTTT. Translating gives CASTSPGLGLNTEAFF.

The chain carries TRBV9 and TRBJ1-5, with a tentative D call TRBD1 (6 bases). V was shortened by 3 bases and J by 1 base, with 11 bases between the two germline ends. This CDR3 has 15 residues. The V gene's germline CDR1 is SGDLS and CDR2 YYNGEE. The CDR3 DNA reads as TGTGCCAGCAGCGCGGAGGGGGGGAGCAATCAGCCCCAGCATTTT. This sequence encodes CASSAEGGSNQPQHF. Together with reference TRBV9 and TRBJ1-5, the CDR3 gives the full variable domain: DSGVTQTPKHLITATGQRVTLRCSPRSGDLSVYWYQQSLDQGLQFLIQYYNGEERAKGNILERFSAQQFPDLHSELNLSSLELGDSALYFCASSAEGGSNQPQHFGDGTRLSIL.

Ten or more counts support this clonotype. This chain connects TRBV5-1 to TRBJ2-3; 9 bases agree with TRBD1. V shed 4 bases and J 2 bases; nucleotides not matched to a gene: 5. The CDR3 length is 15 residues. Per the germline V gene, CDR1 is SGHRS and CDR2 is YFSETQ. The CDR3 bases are TGCGCCAGCAGCACCACAGGGGGCCTCACAGATACGCAGTATTTT. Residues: CASSTTGGLTDTQYF.

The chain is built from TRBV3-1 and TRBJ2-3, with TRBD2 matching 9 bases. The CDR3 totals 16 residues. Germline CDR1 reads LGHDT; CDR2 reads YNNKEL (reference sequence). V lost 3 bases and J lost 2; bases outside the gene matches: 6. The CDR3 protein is CASSQGTSWITDTQYF. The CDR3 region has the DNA TGTGCCAGCAGCCAGGGGACTAGCTGGATCACAGATACGCAGTATTTT.

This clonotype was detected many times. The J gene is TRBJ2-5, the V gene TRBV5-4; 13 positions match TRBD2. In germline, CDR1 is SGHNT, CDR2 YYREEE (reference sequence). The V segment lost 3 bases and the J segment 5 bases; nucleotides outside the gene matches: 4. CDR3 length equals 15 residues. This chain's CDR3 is CASSSLAGGPETQYF. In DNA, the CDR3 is TGTGCCAGCAGCTCACTAGCGGGGGGGCCGGAGACCCAGTACTTC.

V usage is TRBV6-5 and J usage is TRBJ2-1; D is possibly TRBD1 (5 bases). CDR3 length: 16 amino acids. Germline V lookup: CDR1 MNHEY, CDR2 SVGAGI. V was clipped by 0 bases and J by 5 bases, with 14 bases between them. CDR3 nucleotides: TGTGCCAGCAGTTACTCGAGCTTGGACACAGACAATGAGCAGTTCTTC. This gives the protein CASSYSSLDTDNEQFF.

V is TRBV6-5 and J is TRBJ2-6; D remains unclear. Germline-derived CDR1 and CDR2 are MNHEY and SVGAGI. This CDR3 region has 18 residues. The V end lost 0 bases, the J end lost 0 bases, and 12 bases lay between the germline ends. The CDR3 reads CASSYSLVGSSGANVLTF. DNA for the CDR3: TGTGCCAGCAGTTACTCACTGGTCGGAAGCTCTGGGGCCAACGTCCTGACTTTC.

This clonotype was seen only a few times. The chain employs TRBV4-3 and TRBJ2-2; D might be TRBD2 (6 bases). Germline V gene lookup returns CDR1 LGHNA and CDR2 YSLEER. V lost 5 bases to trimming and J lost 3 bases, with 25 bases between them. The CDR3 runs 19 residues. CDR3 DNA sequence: TGCGCCAGCAGCTACGTATGGGGCAGGGAGGACTCGGACACCGGGGAGCTGTTTTTT. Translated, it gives CASSYVWGREDSDTGELFF.

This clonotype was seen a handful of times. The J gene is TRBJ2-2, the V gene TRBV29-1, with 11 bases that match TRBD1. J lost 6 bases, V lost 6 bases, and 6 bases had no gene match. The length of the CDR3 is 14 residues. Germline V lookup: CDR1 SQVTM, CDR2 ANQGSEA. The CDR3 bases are TGCAGCGTCCATGGACAGGGGGCGGCCGGGGAGCTGTTTTTT. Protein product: CSVHGQGAAGELFF.

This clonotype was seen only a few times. Here the CDR3 DNA reads TGTGCCATCGCCCTCCGACAGAGGAATTCCTACGAGCAGTACTTC. Translating it yields CAIALRQRNSYEQYF. The chain carries TRBV6-1 and TRBJ2-7; D possibly corresponds to TRBD1 (5 bases). From germline, CDR1 is MNHNS and CDR2 SASEGT. This CDR3 comprises 15 residues. V gave up 10 bases and J gave up 1 base, with 20 bases separating them.

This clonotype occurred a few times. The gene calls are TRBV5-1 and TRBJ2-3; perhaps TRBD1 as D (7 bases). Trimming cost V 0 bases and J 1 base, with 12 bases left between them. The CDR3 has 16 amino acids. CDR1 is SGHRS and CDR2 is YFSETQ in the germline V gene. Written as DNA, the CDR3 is TGCGCCAGCAGCTTGGACGGCAGGGGGGGCACAGATACGCAGTATTTT. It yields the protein CASSLDGRGGTDTQYF.

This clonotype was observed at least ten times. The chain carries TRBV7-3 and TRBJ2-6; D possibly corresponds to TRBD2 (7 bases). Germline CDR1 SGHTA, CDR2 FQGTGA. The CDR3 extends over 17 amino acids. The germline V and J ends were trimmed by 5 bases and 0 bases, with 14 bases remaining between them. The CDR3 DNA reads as TGTGCCAGCAGCCGTGGGGGGGCCAGCTCTGGGGCCAACGTCCTGACTTTC. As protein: CASSRGGASSGANVLTF.